The 10 T cell receptor beta chains given below trace back to one sample, sequenced in a study of blood T cell repertoires in COVID-19. Produced via immunoSEQ multiplex PCR; TCRdb's table is partial and in-frame only. Seen here are some 23,000 clones, roughly 90% observed once, and the top ten hold roughly 18%. Sequenced sample: peripheral blood. These receptors all come from a human donor in a cohort sampled during active COVID-19.

The count of this clone is one. The CDR3 is CASSVVTGGGWGRSNTEAFF. CDR3 sequence (DNA): TGTGCCAGCAGCGTAGTCACAGGGGGCGGGTGGGGAAGGTCGAACACTGAAGCTTTCTTT. The chain couples TRBV9 to TRBJ1-1, with TRBD1 matching over 9 bases. The trim removed 0 bases at V and 1 base at J, leaving 16 bases unmatched. Germline V CDR1 and CDR2: SGDLS, YYNGEE. The CDR3 covers 20 residues.

The rearrangement uses TRBV11-3 and TRBJ2-5; 16 positions match TRBD2. Trimming took 1 base from V and 3 from J; bases not matched to a gene: 2. Germline values: CDR1 SGHNT, CDR2 YENEEA. The CDR3 sequence is 17 residues long. The DNA for the CDR3 is TGTGCCAGCAGCTTAGGTGGGACTAGCGGGGGGGAAGAGACCCAGTACTTC. This translates into CASSLGGTSGGEETQYF.

This chain connects TRBV7-9 to TRBJ2-5; 7 nucleotides align to TRBD1. Germline CDR1 is SEHNR and CDR2 is FQNEAQ (reference sequence). Unmatched junction bases numbered 15, after V lost 1 base and J lost 4 bases. This CDR3 contains 18 residues. The CDR3 nucleotides are TGTGCCAGCAGCTTAGGGGACAGCGTAACCTTGGCAAGAGAGACCCAGTACTTC. As protein: CASSLGDSVTLARETQYF.

The genes are TRBV7-9 and TRBJ2-5; 9 bases align to TRBD2. The J segment lost 4 bases and the V segment lost 3 bases, leaving 12 bases of the junction unmatched. This CDR3 comprises 17 residues. Germline V lookup: CDR1 SEHNR, CDR2 FQNEAQ (reference sequence). The CDR3 reads CASSFPETSGQRETQYF. For the CDR3, the DNA is TGTGCCAGCAGCTTCCCCGAAACTAGCGGGCAAAGAGAGACCCAGTACTTC.

The chain uses TRBV30 and TRBJ2-7; D may be TRBD1 (6 bases). CDR3 size: 13 residues. Germline loops: CDR1 GTSNPN, CDR2 SVGIG (reference sequence). Trimming pared 5 bases from V and 3 bases from J, leaving 14 bases between. The CDR3 nucleotides are TGTGCCTGGGATAGGGGGTATCGCTACGAGCAGTACTTC. Its protein product is CAWDRGYRYEQYF.

The J gene is TRBJ2-5, the V gene TRBV5-1; 12 nucleotides match TRBD2. J gave up 5 bases and V 4 bases, and 6 bases lay outside the gene matches. The CDR3 runs 15 residues. Per the germline V gene, CDR1 is SGHRS and CDR2 is YFSETQ. CDR3 in DNA: TGCGCCAGCAGCACTAGCGGGGGGCGAGAGGAGACCCAGTACTTC. This encodes CASSTSGGREETQYF.

This clone appeared a single time. The rearrangement links TRBV6-5 to TRBJ1-1; possible D gene TRBD1, 5 bases. V was clipped by 6 bases and J by 0 bases, with 11 bases between them. This CDR3 contains 14 residues. The V gene's germline CDR1 is MNHEY and CDR2 SVGAGI. CDR3 DNA: TGTGCCAGCAGCCCCATAGGGGTGAACACTGAAGCTTTCTTT. Translating gives CASSPIGVNTEAFF.

J is TRBJ2-2 and V is TRBV9, with TRBD2 matching 12 bases. V was clipped by 3 bases and J by 5 bases; unmatched bases: 8. Germline assignment: CDR1 SGDLS and CDR2 YYNGEE. This CDR3 spans 17 amino acids. The CDR3 sequence: CASSDSSGGAVTGELFF. In DNA, the CDR3 is TGTGCCAGCAGCGACTCTAGCGGGGGGGCGGTTACCGGGGAGCTGTTTTTT. The full variable domain, completed using reference TRBV9 and TRBJ2-2, is DSGVTQTPKHLITATGQRVTLRCSPRSGDLSVYWYQQSLDQGLQFLIQYYNGEERAKGNILERFSAQQFPDLHSELNLSSLELGDSALYFCASSDSSGGAVTGELFFGEGSRLTVL.

This clone was counted a single time. The chain is built from TRBV5-1 and TRBJ2-3; 10 bases are a match to TRBD2. CDR3 size: 20 residues. The trim removed 4 bases at V and 0 bases at J, leaving 17 bases unmatched. Per the germline V gene, CDR1 is SGHRS and CDR2 is YFSETQ. Written as DNA, the CDR3 is TGCGCCAGCAGCCCCTCGCGCCTAGCGGGGGATTATAGTAGCACAGATACGCAGTATTTT. It is translated as CASSPSRLAGDYSSTDTQYF. Based on the CDR3 plus reference TRBV5-1 and TRBJ2-3, the full variable domain is KAGVTQTPRYLIKTRGQQVTLSCSPISGHRSVSWYQQTPGQGLQFLFEYFSETQRNKGNFPGRFSGRQFSNSRSEMNVSTLELGDSALYLCASSPSRLAGDYSSTDTQYFGPGTRLTVL.

The V and J genes are TRBV6-5 and TRBJ2-7, with 7 nucleotides matching TRBD1. Germline assignment: CDR1 MNHEY and CDR2 SVGAGI. This CDR3 has 14 residues. V trimming: 6 bases; J trimming: 3 bases; junction bases outside the gene matches: 8. The CDR3 sequence: CASSLIRGLYEQYF. CDR3 in DNA: TGTGCCAGCAGCCTTATAAGGGGGCTCTACGAGCAGTACTTC.